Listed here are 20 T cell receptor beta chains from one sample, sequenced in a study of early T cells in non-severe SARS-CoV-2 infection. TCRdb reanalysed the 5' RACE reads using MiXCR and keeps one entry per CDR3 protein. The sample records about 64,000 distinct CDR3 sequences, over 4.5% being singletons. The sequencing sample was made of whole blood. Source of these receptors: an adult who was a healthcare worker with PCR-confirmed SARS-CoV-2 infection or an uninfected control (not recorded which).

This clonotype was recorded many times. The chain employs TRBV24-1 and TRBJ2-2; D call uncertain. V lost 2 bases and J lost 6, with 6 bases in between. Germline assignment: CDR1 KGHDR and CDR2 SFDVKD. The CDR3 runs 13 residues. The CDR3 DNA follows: TGTGCCACCAGTGATTCCCTACCCGGGGAGCTGTTTTTT. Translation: CATSDSLPGELFF.

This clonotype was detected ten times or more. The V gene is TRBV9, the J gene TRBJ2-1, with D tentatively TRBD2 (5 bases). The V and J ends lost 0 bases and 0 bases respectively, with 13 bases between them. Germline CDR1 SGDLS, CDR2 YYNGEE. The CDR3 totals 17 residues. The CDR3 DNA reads TGTGCCAGCAGCGTAGAGGCGACTACCAGCTCCTACAATGAGCAGTTCTTC. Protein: CASSVEATTSSYNEQFF.

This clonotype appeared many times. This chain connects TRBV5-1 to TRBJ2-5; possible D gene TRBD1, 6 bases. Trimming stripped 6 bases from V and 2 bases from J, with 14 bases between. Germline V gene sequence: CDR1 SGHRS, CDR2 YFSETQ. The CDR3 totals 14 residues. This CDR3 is CASTDGQIQETQYF. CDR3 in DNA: TGCGCCAGCACCGATGGACAGATACAAGAGACCCAGTACTTC.

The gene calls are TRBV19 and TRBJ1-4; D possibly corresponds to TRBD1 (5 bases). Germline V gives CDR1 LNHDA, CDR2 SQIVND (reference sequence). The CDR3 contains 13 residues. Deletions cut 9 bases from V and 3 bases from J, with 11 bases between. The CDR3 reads CASMPGANEKLFF. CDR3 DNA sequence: TGTGCCAGCATGCCGGGGGCTAATGAAAAACTGTTTTTT.

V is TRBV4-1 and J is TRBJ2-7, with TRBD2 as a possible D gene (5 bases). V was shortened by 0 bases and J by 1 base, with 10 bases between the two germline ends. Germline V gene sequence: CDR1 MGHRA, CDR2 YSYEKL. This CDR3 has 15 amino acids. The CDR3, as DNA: TGCGCCAGCAGCCAAGAGAGGGCGTCTTCCTACGAGCAGTACTTC. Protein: CASSQERASSYEQYF.

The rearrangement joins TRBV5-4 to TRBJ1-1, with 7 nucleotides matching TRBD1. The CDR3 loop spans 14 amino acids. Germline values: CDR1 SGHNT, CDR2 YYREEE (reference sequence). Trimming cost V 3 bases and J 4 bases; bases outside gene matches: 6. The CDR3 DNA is TGTGCCAGCAGCTCAGGGGGGATAGGCACTGAAGCTTTCTTT. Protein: CASSSGGIGTEAFF.

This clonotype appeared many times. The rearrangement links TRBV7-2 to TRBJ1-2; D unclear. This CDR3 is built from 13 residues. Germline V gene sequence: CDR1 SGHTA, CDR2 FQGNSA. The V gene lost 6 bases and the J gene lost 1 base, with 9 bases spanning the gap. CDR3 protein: CASSVDINYGYTF. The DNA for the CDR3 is TGTGCCAGCAGTGTTGATATTAACTATGGCTACACCTTC.

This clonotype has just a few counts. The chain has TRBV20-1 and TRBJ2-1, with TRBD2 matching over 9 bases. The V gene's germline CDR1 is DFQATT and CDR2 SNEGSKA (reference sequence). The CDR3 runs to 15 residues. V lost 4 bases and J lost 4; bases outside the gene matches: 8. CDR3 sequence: CSATTGTSPYNEQFF. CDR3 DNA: TGCAGTGCTACAACCGGGACTAGCCCGTACAATGAGCAGTTCTTC.

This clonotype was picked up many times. CDR3 region: CASSQRGQETQYF. In nucleotides, the CDR3 is TGTGCCAGCAGCCAGAGGGGCCAAGAGACCCAGTACTTC. V is TRBV7-9 and J is TRBJ2-5, with D perhaps TRBD1 or TRBD2 (5 bases each). Germline V gene lookup returns CDR1 SEHNR and CDR2 FQNEAQ (reference sequence). The length of the CDR3 is 13 residues. V was pared by 5 bases and J by 1 base, with 8 bases between.

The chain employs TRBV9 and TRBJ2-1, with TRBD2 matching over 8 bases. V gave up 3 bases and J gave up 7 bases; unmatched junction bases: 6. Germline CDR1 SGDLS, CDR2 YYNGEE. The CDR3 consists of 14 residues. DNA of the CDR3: TGTGCCAGCAGCGGCGGGACTAGTATAAATGAGCAGTTCTTC. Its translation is CASSGGTSINEQFF.

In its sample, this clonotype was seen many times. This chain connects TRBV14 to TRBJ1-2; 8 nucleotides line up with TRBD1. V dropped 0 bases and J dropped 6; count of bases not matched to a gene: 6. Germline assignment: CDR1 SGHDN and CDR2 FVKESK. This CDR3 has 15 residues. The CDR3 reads CASSQDRGQGNGYTF. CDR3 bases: TGTGCCAGCAGCCAAGATCGAGGACAGGGAAATGGCTACACCTTC.

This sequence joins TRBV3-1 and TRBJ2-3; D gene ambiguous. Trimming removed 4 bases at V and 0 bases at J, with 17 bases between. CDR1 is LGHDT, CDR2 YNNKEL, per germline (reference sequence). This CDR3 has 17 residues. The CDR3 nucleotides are TGTGCCAGCAGCCTAACCTACCCTGGTCCTAGCACAGATACGCAGTATTTT. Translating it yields CASSLTYPGPSTDTQYF.

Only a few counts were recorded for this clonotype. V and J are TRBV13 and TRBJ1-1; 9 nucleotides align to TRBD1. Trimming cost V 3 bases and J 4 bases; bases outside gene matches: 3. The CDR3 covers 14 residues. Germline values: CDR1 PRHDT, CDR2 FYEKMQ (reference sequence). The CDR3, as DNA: TGTGCCAGCAGCTTTACGACAGGGGGCACTGAAGCTTTCTTT. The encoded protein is CASSFTTGGTEAFF.

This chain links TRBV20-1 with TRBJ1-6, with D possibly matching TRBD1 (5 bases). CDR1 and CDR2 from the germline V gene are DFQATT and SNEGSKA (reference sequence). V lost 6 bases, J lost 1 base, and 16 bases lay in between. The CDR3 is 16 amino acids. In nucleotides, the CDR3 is TGCAGTGCCCCGGGTGGGGGGGAGTCCTATAATTCACCCCTCCACTTT. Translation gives CSAPGGGESYNSPLHF.

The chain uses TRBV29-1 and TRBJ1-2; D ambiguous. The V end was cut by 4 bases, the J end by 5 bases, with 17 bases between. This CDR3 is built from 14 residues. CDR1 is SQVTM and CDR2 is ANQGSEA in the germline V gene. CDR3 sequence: CSVGAGRNRYGYTF. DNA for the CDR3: TGCAGCGTTGGGGCCGGACGGAACAGATATGGCTACACCTTC.

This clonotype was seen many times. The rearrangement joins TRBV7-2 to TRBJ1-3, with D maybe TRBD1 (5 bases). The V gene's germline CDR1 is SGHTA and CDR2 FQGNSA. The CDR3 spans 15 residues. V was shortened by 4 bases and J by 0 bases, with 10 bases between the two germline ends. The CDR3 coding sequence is TGTGCCAGCAGCTCGGGACTGATCTCTGGAAACACCATATATTTT. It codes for CASSSGLISGNTIYF.

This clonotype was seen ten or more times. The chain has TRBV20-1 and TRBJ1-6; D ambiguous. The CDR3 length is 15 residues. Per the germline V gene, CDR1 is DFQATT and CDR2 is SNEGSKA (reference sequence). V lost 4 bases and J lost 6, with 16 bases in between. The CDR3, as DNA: TGCAGTGCTAATCAGTACACCGAATCTAATTCACCCCTCCACTTT. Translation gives CSANQYTESNSPLHF.

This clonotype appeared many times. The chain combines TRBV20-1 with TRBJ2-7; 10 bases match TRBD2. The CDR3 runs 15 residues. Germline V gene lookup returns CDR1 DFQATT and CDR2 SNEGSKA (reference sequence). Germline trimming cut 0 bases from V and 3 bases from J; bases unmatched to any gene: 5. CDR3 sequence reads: CSARDELAGNYEQYF. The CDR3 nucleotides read TGCAGTGCTAGAGATGAACTAGCGGGGAACTACGAGCAGTACTTC.

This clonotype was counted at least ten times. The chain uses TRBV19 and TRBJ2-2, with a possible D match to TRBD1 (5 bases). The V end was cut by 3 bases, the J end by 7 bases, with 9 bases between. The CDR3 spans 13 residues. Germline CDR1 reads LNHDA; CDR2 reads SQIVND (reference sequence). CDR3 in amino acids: CASSMQGGGELFF. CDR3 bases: TGTGCCAGTAGTATGCAGGGTGGCGGGGAGCTGTTTTTT.

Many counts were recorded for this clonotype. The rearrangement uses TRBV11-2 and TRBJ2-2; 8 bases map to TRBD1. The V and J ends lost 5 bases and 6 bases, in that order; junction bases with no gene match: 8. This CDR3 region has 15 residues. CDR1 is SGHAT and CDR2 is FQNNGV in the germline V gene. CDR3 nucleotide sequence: TGTGCCAGCAGCCCTGGACAGGGTATTGCCGGGGAGCTGTTTTTT. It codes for CASSPGQGIAGELFF.